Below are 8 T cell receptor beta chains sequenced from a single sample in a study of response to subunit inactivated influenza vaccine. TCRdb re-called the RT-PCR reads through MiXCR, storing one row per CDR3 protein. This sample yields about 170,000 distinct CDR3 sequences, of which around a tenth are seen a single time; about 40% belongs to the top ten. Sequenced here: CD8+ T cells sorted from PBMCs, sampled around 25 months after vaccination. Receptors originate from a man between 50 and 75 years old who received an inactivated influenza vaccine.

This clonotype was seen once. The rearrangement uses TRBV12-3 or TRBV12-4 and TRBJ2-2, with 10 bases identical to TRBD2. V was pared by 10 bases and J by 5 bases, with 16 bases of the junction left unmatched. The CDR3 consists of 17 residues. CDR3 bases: TGTGCCATCAATGGGGAATTAGCGGGGGGTACAACCGGGGAGCTGTTTTTT. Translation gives CAINGELAGGTTGELFF.

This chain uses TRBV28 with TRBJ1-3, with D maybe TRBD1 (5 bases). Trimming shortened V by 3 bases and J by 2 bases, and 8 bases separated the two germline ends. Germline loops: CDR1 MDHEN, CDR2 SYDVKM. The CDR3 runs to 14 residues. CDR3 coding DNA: TGTGCCAGCAGTTTCTTGGACACTGGAAACACCATATATTTT. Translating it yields CASSFLDTGNTIYF. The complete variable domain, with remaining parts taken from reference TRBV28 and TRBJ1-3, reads DVKVTQSSRYLVKRTGEKVFLECVQDMDHENMFWYRQDPGLGLRLIYFSYDVKMKEKGDIPEGYSVSREKKERFSLILESASTNQTSMYLCASSFLDTGNTIYFGEGSWLTVV.

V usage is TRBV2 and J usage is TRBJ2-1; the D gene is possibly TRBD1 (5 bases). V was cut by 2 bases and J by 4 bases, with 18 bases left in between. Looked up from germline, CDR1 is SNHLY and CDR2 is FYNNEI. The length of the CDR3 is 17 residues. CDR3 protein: CASSELQGYSVYNEQFF. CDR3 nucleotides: TGTGCCAGCAGTGAACTGCAGGGCTATTCGGTATACAATGAGCAGTTCTTC. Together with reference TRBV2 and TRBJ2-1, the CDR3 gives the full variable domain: EPEVTQTPSHQVTQMGQEVILRCVPISNHLYFYWYRQILGQKVEFLVSFYNNEISEKSEIFDDQFSVERPDGSNFTLKIRSTKLEDSAMYFCASSELQGYSVYNEQFFGPGTRLTVL.

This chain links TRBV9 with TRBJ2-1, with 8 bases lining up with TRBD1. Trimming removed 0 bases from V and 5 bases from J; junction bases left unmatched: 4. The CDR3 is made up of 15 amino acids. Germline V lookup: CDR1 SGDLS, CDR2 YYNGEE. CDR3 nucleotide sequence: TGTGCCAGCAGCGTAGTAACAGGGGGGAACAATGAGCAGTTCTTC. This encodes CASSVVTGGNNEQFF.

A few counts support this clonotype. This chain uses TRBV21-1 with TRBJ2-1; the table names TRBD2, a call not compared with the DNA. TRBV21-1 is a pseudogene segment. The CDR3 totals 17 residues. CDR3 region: CASSTPVASGRVNEQFF. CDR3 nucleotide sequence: TGTGCCAGCAGCACCCCGGTCGCTAGCGGGAGAGTAAATGAGCAGTTCTTC.

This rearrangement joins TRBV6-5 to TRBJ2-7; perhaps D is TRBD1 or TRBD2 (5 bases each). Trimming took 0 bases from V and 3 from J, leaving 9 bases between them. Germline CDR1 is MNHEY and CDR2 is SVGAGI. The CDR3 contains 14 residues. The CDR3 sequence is CASSYSKGSYEQYF. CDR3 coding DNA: TGTGCCAGCAGTTACTCGAAGGGGAGCTACGAGCAGTACTTC.

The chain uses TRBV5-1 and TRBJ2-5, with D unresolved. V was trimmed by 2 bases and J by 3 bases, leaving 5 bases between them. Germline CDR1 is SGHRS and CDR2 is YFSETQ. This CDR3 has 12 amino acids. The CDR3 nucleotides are TGCGCCAGCAGCTTAGGGAAAGAGACCCAGTACTTC. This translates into CASSLGKETQYF.

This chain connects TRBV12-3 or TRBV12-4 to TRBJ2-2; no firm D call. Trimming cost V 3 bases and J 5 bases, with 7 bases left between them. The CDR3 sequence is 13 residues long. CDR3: CASSFVFTGELFF. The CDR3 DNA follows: TGTGCCAGCAGTTTTGTGTTTACCGGGGAGCTGTTTTTT.